What follows is one TCR beta chain and its context. The antigen remains unidentified. These data belong to a study of metastatic and nonmetastatic thyroid tumors. Study at large: Peripheral blood and tumor or nodule samples from malignant and benign thyroid patients were compared.

Per the original data handling: The distant-metastasis classifier for papillary thyroid cancer was built from CDR3 differences across clinicopathological groups. TCRdb ran MiXCR on the PCR reads. TCRdb, not the authors, supplied the V and J calls. The sample lists roughly 14,000 clones; around 25% were seen once. Overall study results and limits: It was reported that TCR beta diversity was significantly higher in malignant thyroid tumors than benign nodules, in blood and tumor.

V was shortened by 4 bases and J by 0 bases, with 10 bases between the two germline ends. Germline lookup yields CDR1 MGHRA and CDR2 YSYEKL. The CDR3 runs 15 residues. There were no patients who had received any treatment before thyroid surgery. The chain employs TRBV4-1 and TRBJ1-5; D remains ambiguous. The sequence was collected from a female donor with papillary thyroid cancer or a benign thyroid nodule (not recorded which). Some clones in this sample may be carry-over from other donors' samples. The source material was tumor tissue. The CDR3 nucleotides are TGCGCCAGCAGCCCCCTTCCGTATAGCAATCAGCCCCAGCATTTT. Protein: CASSPLPYSNQPQHF.